This T cell receptor (beta chain) was retrieved from a study of naive CD8 T cells in extremely preterm neonates. Only in-frame clones appear in the TCRdb table, and some are missing; sequencing was by immunoSEQ multiplex PCR. The sample includes about 6,100 clones, 95% to 99% of them seen just once. Deliveries were elective term cesareans at roughly 35-41 weeks, with no labor or membrane rupture. Excluded: fetal demise, active maternal HSV, known maternal HIV. Sequencing input: naive CD8+ T cells from cord blood. This TCR was recovered from a newborn in good health.

The CDR3 protein is CASSLNPVDTQYF. In DNA, the CDR3 is TGTGCCAGCAGTCTCAACCCGGTTGATACGCAGTATTTT. This sequence joins TRBV6-5 and TRBJ2-3, with D unresolved. Looked up from germline, CDR1 is MNHEY and CDR2 is SVGAGI. CDR3 length: 13 amino acids. V lost 5 bases and J lost 6, with 12 bases in between.